The 6 T cell receptor beta chains below come from one sample, sequenced in a study of identical twins. TCRdb independently ran MiXCR on the 5' RACE reads; one entry per CDR3 protein. This table holds 420,000 or so distinct CDR3 sequences, under 20% found once. The sequenced sample was naive T cells sorted from blood. Every receptor here comes from a man aged 50-59 years in good health.

This clonotype was seen more than once but under ten times. V and J are TRBV20-1 and TRBJ2-5; 8 bases are a match to TRBD1. V was clipped by 1 base and J by 2 bases; unmatched bases: 6. CDR1 and CDR2 (germline): DFQATT, SNEGSKA (reference sequence). This CDR3 is 15 amino acids long. The CDR3 sequence: CSARGPRTGQETQYF. The CDR3, as DNA: TGCAGTGCTAGAGGTCCCAGGACAGGGCAAGAGACCCAGTACTTC.

This clonotype was observed many times. The chain uses TRBV2 and TRBJ2-7; a possible D gene is TRBD1 (6 bases). From germline, CDR1 is SNHLY and CDR2 FYNNEI. The V end was cut by 5 bases, the J end by 3 bases, with 8 bases between. CDR3 length equals 12 residues. CDR3 DNA sequence: TGTGCCAGCAGTACAGGGATCTACGAGCAGTACTTC. Its translation: CASSTGIYEQYF.

The sample holds many counts of this clonotype. This chain joins TRBV15 and TRBJ2-1; D is possibly TRBD2 (7 bases). The CDR3 contains 15 residues. The V gene's germline CDR1 is LNHNV and CDR2 YYDKDF (reference sequence). V gave up 3 bases and J gave up 6 bases, with 15 bases separating them. CDR3 DNA sequence: TGTGCCACCAGCAGTAGGGGGGCGGGGGTCAATGAGCAGTTCTTC. Protein product: CATSSRGAGVNEQFF.

J is TRBJ2-5 and V is TRBV20-1; 9 bases fit TRBD2. The germline V gene has CDR1 DFQATT and CDR2 SNEGSKA (reference sequence). V was pared by 5 bases and J by 4 bases, with 8 bases of the junction left unmatched. This CDR3 has 14 residues. The CDR3 DNA is TGCAGTGCTCGCCTAGCGGGGAGGACAGAGACCCAGTACTTC. Its translation: CSARLAGRTETQYF.

The sample holds a few counts of this clonotype. The chain has TRBV20-1 and TRBJ2-3; D gene uncertain. The CDR3 runs to 11 residues. The ends were cut back, 5 bases at V and 5 bases at J, with 8 bases in the middle. Looked up from germline, CDR1 is DFQATT and CDR2 is SNEGSKA (reference sequence). In DNA, the CDR3 is TGCAGTGCTGAGAGGAGAGATACGCAGTATTTT. Its protein product is CSAERRDTQYF.

This clonotype has just a few counts. V is TRBV10-3 and J is TRBJ2-3, with D perhaps matching TRBD2 (6 bases). The CDR3 is 14 amino acids. CDR1 and CDR2 (germline): ENHRY, SYGVKD. V lost 5 bases, J lost 2 bases, and 11 bases lay in between. As DNA, the CDR3 is TGTGCCATCAGTCCCGGAGGGTCCACAGATACGCAGTATTTT. Translating it yields CAISPGGSTDTQYF.